These 4 T cell receptor beta chains came from one sample sequenced in a study of metastatic and nonmetastatic thyroid tumors. Thyroid surgery took place with no prior treatment in any patient. With MiXCR, TCRdb reprocessed the PCR reads. The sample carries tens of thousands of clones, about an eighth recorded once. Sequencing was performed on blood. The receptors come from a female donor with papillary thyroid cancer or a benign thyroid nodule (not recorded which). Some clones in this sample may be carry-over from other donors' samples.

On this clone: A much larger clone lies a single base off, so this may be a read error. Other DNA sequences from this sample encode an identical CDR3 as well. V and J are TRBV2 and TRBJ1-4; 9 bases align to TRBD1. Germline values: CDR1 SNHLY, CDR2 FYNNEI. The CDR3 loop spans 16 amino acids. The V segment lost 5 bases and the J segment 7 bases; nucleotides outside the gene matches: 11. The CDR3 coding sequence is TGTGCCAGCAGTTCTTTCTCACAGGGGGCTTTTGAAAAACTGTTTTTT. Translation: CASSSFSQGAFEKLFF.

There are many counts of this clone. CDR3 sequence reads: CASRATSGSGEQFF. The CDR3 DNA sequence: TGTGCCAGCAGGGCGACTAGCGGGAGTGGTGAGCAGTTCTTC. J is TRBJ2-1 and V is TRBV2; TRBD2 aligns across 12 bases. Losses at the gene ends were 6 bases for V and 9 bases for J; bases not matched to a gene: 6. Per germline, CDR1 SNHLY and CDR2 FYNNEI. The CDR3 runs to 14 residues.

This clone was observed at least ten times. The CDR3 region has the DNA TGCGCCAGCAGCACAGAACTTGCAGGGGCAATAGGCTACACCTTC. Translation: CASSTELAGAIGYTF. The chain joins TRBV5-1 to TRBJ1-2, with D perhaps matching TRBD1 (6 bases). V lost 4 bases and J 8 bases, leaving 21 bases between the germline ends. CDR1 is SGHRS and CDR2 is YFSETQ in the germline V gene. The CDR3 sequence is 15 residues long. Full variable domain (remainder filled in from reference TRBV5-1 and TRBJ1-2): KAGVTQTPRYLIKTRGQQVTLSCSPISGHRSVSWYQQTPGQGLQFLFEYFSETQRNKGNFPGRFSGRQFSNSRSEMNVSTLELGDSALYLCASSTELAGAIGYTFGSGTRLTVV.

This clone was found many times. The V call is TRBV30, the J call TRBJ2-2; 10 bases fit TRBD2. The length of the CDR3 is 15 residues. The germline CDR1 and CDR2 sequences are GTSNPN and SVGIG (reference sequence). J lost 5 bases, V lost 3 bases, and 6 bases had no gene match. DNA of the CDR3: TGTGCCTGGAGCCTGGGACTAGCGACTACCGGGGAGCTGTTTTTT. This codes for CAWSLGLATTGELFF.